This T cell receptor (beta chain) was documented in a study of chemoradiotherapy in HPV16-positive cancers. Study results and limitations: In HPV16-positive patients, HPV-responsive T-cell expansion tracked better recurrence-free survival.

The germline V gene has CDR1 SGHNT and CDR2 YENEEA. The CDR3 covers 13 residues. The V end lost 5 bases, the J end lost 3 bases, and 11 bases lay between the germline ends. Remarks on this clone: Its matching antigen is unknown.

Profiling relied on immunoSEQ multiplex PCR, and the TCRdb table lists in-frame clones only, not all of them. The data contain some 34,000 clones, about 92% of them singletons. Here the sequenced sample was blood, taken from a patient who underwent chemoradiotherapy. The clonotype originates from a human donor with HPV-associated anogenital cancer. This chain links TRBV11-3 with TRBJ2-7; D possibly corresponds to TRBD2 (5 bases). The CDR3 region is CASSGAGRYEQYF. CDR3 in DNA: TGTGCCAGCAGCGGTGCGGGCCGCTACGAGCAGTACTTC.